This T cell receptor beta chain was profiled in a study of beta chain features in type 1 diabetes. Findings of the study overall: Among all four CD4+ subsets, Type 1 diabetes patients had TCRB CDR3s that were moderately but significantly shorter. In the patient group, naive, central memory and Treg TCRB repertoires seemed more alike than in the healthy donor group.

Germline lookup yields CDR1 LNHDA and CDR2 SQIVND (reference sequence). V lost 7 bases and J lost 2, with 9 bases in between. The CDR3 runs to 12 residues. Reverse transcription of all isolated RNA meant that expressed TCRB transcripts were sequenced. The repertoire was sequenced with immunoSEQ multiplex PCR; TCRdb's copy has only in-frame clones and lacks some. The profile covers roughly 240,000 clones, with less than 30% appearing a single time and 0.012% taken by the ten largest. Points on this clone: The antigen remains undetermined.

V usage is TRBV19 and J usage is TRBJ2-7, with D uncertain. This sequence was found in a woman aged 25 to 39 with type 1 diabetes. The material sequenced was naive CD4+ T cells from blood. CDR3 sequence (DNA): TGTGCCAGTATGAGTCCCGCCTACGAGCAGTACTTC. Residues: CASMSPAYEQYF. Together with reference TRBV19 and TRBJ2-7, the CDR3 gives the full variable domain: DGGITQSPKYLFRKEGQNVTLSCEQNLNHDAMYWYRQDPGQGLRLIYYSQIVNDFQKGDIAEGYSVSREKKESFPLTVTSAQKNPTAFYLCASMSPAYEQYFGPGTRLTVT.